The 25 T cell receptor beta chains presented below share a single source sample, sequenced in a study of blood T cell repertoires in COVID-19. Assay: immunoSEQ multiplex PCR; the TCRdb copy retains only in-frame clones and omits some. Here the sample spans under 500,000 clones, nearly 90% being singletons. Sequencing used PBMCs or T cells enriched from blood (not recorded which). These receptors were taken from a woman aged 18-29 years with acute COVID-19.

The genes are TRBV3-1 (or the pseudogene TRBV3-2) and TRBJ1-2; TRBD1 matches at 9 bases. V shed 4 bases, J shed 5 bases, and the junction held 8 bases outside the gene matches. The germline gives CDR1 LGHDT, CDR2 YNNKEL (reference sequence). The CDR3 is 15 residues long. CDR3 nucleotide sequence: TGTGCCAGCAGCCCTCCGACGGACAGGGGATATGGCTACACCTTC. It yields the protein CASSPPTDRGYGYTF.

This CDR3 is CASTGLAGYEQYF. For the CDR3, the DNA is TGTGCCAGCACGGGACTAGCGGGCTACGAGCAGTACTTC. The rearrangement joins TRBV27 to TRBJ2-7, with 12 bases lining up with TRBD2. Germline V gene data show CDR1 as MNHEY and CDR2 as SMNVEV (reference sequence). This CDR3 has 13 amino acids. V gave up 7 bases and J gave up 3 bases; unmatched junction bases: 1.

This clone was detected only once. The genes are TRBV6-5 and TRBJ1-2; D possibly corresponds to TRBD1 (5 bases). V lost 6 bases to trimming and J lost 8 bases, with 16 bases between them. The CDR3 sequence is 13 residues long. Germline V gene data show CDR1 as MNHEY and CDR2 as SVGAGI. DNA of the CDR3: TGTGCCAGCAGGACCGTGGGGGGTTGGGGCTACACCTTC. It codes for CASRTVGGWGYTF.

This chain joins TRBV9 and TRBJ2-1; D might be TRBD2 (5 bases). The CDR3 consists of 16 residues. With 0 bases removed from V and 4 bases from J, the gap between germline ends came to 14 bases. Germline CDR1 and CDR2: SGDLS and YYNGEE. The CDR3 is CASSVDKPGSYNEQFF. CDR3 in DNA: TGTGCCAGCAGCGTAGATAAACCGGGATCATACAATGAGCAGTTCTTC.

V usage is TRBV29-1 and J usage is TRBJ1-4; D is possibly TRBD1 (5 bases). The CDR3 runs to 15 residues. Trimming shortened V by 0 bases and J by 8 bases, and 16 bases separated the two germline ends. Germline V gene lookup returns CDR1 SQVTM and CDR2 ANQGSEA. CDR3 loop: CSVEDRGTGGEKLFF. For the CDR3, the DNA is TGCAGCGTTGAAGATCGCGGGACCGGTGGGGAAAAACTGTTTTTT.

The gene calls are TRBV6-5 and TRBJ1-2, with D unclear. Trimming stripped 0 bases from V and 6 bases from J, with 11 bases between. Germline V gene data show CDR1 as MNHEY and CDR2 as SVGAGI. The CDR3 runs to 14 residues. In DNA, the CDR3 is TGTGCCAGCAGTTACTCAGGAGCCCCAAATGGCTACACCTTC. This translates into CASSYSGAPNGYTF.

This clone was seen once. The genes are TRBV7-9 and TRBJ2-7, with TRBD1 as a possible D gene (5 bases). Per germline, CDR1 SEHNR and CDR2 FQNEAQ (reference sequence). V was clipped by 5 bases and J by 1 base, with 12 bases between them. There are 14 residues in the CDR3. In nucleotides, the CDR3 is TGTGCCAGCAGCCCAGACAGTCTTTCCTACGAGCAGTACTTC. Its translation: CASSPDSLSYEQYF. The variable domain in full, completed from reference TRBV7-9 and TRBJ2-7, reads DTGVSQNPRHKITKRGQNVTFRCDPISEHNRLYWYRQTLGQGPEFLTYFQNEAQLEKSRLLSDRFSAERPKGSFSTLEIQRTEQGDSAMYLCASSPDSLSYEQYFGPGTRLTVT.

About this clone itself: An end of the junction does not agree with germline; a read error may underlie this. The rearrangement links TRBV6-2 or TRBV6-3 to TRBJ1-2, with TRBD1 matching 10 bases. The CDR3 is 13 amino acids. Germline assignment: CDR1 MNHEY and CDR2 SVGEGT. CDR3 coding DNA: TGTGCCAGCAGTTCCGTCCCGGGACAGGGGCAAAACTTC. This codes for CASSSVPGQGQNF.

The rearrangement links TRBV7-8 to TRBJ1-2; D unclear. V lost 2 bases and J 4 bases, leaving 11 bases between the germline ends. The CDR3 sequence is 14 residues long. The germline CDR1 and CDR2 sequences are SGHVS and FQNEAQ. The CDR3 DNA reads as TGTGCCAGCAGCTTAAAGAGGCAGATCTATGGCTACACCTTC. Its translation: CASSLKRQIYGYTF.

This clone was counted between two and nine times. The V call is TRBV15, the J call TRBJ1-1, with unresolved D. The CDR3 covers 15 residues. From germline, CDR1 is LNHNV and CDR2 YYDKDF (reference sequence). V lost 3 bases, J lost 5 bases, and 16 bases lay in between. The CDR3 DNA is TGTGCCACCAGCAGCCGTACAGTGGCCGAAACTGAAGCTTTCTTT. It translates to CATSSRTVAETEAFF.

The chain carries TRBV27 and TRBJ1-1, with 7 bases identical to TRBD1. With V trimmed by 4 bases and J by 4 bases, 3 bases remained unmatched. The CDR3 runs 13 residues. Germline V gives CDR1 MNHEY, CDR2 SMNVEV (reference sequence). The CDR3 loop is CASSSQGTTEAFF. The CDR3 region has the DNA TGTGCCAGCAGTTCACAGGGGACCACTGAAGCTTTCTTT.

The CDR3 sequence is CASSPLGGPGTDTQYF. The CDR3 coding sequence is TGTGCCAGCTCACCCCTCGGGGGGCCCGGCACAGATACGCAGTATTTT. The V and J genes are TRBV18 and TRBJ2-3, with D perhaps matching TRBD2 (7 bases). This CDR3 has 16 residues. CDR1 and CDR2 (germline): KGHSH, LQKENI. The V and J ends lost 3 bases and 1 base respectively, with 14 bases between them.

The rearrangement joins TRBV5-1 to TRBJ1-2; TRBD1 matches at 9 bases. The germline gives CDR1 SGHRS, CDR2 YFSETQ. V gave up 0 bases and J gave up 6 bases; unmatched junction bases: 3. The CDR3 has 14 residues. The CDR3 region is CASSLEGTGNGYTF. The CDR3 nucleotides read TGCGCCAGCAGCTTGGAGGGGACAGGGAATGGCTACACCTTC.

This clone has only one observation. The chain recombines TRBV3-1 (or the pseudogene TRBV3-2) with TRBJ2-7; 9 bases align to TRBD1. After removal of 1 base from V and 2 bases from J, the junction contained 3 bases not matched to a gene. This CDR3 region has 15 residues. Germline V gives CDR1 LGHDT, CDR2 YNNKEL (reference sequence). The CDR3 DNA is TGTGCCAGCAGCCAAGGGAGACAGGGGGCCTACGAGCAGTACTTC. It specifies CASSQGRQGAYEQYF.

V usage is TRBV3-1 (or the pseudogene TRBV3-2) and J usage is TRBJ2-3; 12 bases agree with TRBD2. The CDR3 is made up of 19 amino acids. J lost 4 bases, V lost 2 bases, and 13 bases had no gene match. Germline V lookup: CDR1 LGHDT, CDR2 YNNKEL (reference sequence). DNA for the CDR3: TGTGCCAGCAGCCAACACCTCCTAGCGGGGGGGCCGTCGGCAGATACGCAGTATTTT. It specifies CASSQHLLAGGPSADTQYF.

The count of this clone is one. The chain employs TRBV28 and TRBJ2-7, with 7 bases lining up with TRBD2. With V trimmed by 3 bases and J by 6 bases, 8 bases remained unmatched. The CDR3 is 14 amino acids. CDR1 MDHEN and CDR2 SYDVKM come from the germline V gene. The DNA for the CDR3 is TGTGCCAGCAGTTTCTCTACCCGGGGGGTCGAGCAGTACTTC. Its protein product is CASSFSTRGVEQYF.

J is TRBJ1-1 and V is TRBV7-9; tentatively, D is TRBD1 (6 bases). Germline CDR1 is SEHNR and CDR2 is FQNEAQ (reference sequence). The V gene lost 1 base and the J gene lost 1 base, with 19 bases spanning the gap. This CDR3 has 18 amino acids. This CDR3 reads CASSLGGQGSGSNTEAFF. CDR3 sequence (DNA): TGTGCCAGCAGCTTAGGGGGCCAGGGGTCTGGATCGAACACTGAAGCTTTCTTT.

This CDR3 is CASSFGGRALNEQFF. The CDR3 nucleotides are TGTGCCAGCAGTTTTGGCGGGAGGGCCCTCAATGAGCAGTTCTTC. J is TRBJ2-1 and V is TRBV28; 9 bases line up with TRBD2. The CDR3 runs to 15 residues. Germline CDR1 MDHEN, CDR2 SYDVKM. The J segment lost 6 bases and the V segment lost 3 bases, leaving 6 bases of the junction unmatched.

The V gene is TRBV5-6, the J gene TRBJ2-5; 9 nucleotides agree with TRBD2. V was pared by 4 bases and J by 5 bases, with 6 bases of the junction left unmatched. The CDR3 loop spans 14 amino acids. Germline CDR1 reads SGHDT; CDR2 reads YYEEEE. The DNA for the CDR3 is TGTGCCAGCAGCACTCTAGCGGGGAGGGAGACCCAGTACTTC. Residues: CASSTLAGRETQYF.

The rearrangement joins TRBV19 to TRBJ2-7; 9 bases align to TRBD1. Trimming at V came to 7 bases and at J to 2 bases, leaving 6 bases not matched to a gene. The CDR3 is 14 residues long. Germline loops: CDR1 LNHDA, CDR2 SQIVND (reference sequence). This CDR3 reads CASKVGTGTYEQYF. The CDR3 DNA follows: TGTGCCAGTAAGGTCGGGACAGGGACCTACGAGCAGTACTTC.

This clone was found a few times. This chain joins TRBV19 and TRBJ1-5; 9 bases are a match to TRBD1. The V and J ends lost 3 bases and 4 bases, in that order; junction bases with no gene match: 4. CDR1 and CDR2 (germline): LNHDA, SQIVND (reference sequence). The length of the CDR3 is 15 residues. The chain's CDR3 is CASSMLDRGNQPQHF. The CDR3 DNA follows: TGTGCCAGTAGTATGCTGGACAGGGGAAATCAGCCCCAGCATTTT.

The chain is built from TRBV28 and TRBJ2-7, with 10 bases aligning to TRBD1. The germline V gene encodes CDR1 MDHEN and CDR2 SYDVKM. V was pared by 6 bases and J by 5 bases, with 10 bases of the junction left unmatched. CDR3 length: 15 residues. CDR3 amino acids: CASRTPGQGFHEQYF. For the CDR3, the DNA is TGTGCCAGCAGAACCCCGGGACAGGGGTTCCACGAGCAGTACTTC.

The CDR3 is CASSEGRRGEQFF. DNA for the CDR3: TGTGCCAGCAGTGAGGGGAGACGGGGAGAGCAGTTCTTC. V gene TRBV2 combines with J gene TRBJ2-1, with D perhaps TRBD2 (5 bases). V lost 3 bases, J lost 10 bases, and 13 bases lay in between. The CDR3 is 13 amino acids. Germline V gene lookup returns CDR1 SNHLY and CDR2 FYNNEI.

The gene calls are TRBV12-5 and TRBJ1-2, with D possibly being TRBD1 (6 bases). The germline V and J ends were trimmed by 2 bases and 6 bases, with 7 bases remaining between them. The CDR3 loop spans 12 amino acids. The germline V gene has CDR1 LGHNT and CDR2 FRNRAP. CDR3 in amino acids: CASGLSGDGYTF. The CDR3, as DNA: TGTGCTAGTGGTTTGTCAGGGGATGGCTACACCTTC.

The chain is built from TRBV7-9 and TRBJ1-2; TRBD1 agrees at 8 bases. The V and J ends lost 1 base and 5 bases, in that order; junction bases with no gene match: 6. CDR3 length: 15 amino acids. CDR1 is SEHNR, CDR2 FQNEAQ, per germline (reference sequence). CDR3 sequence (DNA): TGTGCCAGCAGCTTAGAGGACAGGGTATATTATGGCTACACCTTC. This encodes CASSLEDRVYYGYTF.